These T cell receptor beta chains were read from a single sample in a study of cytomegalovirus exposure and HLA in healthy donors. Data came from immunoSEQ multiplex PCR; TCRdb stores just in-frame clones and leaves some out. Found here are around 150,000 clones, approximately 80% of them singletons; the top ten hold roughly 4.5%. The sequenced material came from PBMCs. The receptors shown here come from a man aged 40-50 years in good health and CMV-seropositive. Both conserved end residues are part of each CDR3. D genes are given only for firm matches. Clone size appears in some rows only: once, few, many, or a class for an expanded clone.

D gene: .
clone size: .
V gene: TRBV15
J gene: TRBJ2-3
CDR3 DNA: TGTGCCACCAGCAGAGTGCGGCAAGATACGCAGTATTTT
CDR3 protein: CATSRVRQDTQYF

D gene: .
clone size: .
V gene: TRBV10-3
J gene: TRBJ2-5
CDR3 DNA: TGTGCCATCAGTGAGTCGGCGGGGACGGAGACCCAGTACTTC
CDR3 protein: CAISESAGTETQYF

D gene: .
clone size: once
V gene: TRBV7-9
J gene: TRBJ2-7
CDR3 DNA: TGTGCCAGCAGTCACCAACCGGCCTACGAGCAGTACTTC
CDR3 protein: CASSHQPAYEQYF

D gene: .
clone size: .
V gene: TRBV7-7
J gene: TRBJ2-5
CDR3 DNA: TGTGCCAGCAGCTTGGGCGGCAGGGTGCAAGAGACCCAGTACTTC
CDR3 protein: CASSLGGRVQETQYF

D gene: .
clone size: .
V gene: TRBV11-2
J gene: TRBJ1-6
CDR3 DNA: TGTGCCAGCAGCCTTTTGGCAGGTGGTAATTCACCCCTCCACTTT
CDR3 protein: CASSLLAGGNSPLHF

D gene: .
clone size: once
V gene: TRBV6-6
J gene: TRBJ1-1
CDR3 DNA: TGTGCCAGCAGTTACTCGATTGGGGGCATGAACACTGAAGCTTTCTTT
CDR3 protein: CASSYSIGGMNTEAFF

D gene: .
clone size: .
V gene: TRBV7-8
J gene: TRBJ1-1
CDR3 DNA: TGTGCCAGCAGTTTCGCAGGGAACACTGAAGCTTTCTTT
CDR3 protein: CASSFAGNTEAFF

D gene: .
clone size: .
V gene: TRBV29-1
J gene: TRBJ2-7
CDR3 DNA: TGCAGCGGCGGGGTTTCCTACGAGCAGTACTTC
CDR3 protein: CSGGVSYEQYF

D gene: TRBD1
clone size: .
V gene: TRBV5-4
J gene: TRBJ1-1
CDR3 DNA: TGTGCCAGCAGCTCGAGAGGGGGCGCCGGGAACACTGAAGCTTTCTTT
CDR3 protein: CASSSRGGAGNTEAFF

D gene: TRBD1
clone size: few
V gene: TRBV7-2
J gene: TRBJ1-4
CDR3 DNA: TGTGCCAGCAGCTACCAGGGGGCCTTTAATGAAAAACTGTTTTTT
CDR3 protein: CASSYQGAFNEKLFF

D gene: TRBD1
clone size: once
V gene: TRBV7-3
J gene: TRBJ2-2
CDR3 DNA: TGTGCCAGCAGCTTAGGACCATACAGGGGCTTTAACCCGAACACCGGGGAGCTGTTTTTT
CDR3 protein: CASSLGPYRGFNPNTGELFF

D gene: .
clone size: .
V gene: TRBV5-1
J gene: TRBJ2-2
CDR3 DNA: TGCGCCAGCAGCTTGCTCGGGGACACCGGGGAGCTGTTTTTT
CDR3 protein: CASSLLGDTGELFF

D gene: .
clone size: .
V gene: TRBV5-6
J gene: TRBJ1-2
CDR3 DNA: TGTGCCAGCAGCAGCACTGGGTGGGCAGGGGATGGCTACACCTTC
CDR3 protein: CASSSTGWAGDGYTF

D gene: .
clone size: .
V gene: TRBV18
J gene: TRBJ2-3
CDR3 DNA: TGTGCCAGCTCATCCCGGGACTTTCGAGATACGCAGTATTTT
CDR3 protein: CASSSRDFRDTQYF

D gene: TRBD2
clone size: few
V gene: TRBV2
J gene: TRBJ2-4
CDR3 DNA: TGTGCCAGGGGGCTAGCGGGGAACTCCAAAAACATTCAGTACTTC
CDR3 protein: CARGLAGNSKNIQYF

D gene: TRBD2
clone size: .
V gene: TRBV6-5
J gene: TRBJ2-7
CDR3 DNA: TGTGCCAGCGGGAGGACTAGCGGCACCTACGAGCAGTACTTC
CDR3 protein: CASGRTSGTYEQYF

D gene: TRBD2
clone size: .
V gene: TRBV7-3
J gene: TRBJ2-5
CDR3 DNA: TGTGCCAGCAGCTTCGGAACTAGCGGGAGCCCGCCGGCCCAGTACTTC
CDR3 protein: CASSFGTSGSPPAQYF

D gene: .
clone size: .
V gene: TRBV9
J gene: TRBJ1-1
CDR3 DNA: TGTGCCAGCAGCTCCCGGGGGGGAACTGAAGCTTTCTTT
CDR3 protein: CASSSRGGTEAFF

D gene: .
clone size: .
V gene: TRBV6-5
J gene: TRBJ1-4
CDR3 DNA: TGTGCCAGCAGTTCAACAGGGCTGGTGAATGAAAAACTGTTTTTT
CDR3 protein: CASSSTGLVNEKLFF

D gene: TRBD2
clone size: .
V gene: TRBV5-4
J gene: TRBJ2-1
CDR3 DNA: TGTGCCAGCAGCTCGAGCGGGGGGGCCTACAATGAGCAGTTCTTC
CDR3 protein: CASSSSGGAYNEQFF

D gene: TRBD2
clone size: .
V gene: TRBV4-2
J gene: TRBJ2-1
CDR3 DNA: TGTGCCAGCAGTCAAGCGGGAGGGCCCTACAATGAGCAGTTCTTC
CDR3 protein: CASSQAGGPYNEQFF

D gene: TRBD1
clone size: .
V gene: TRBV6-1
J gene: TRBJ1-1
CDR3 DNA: TGTGCCAGCAGTGAAGGATGGGGACAGGGGGAAGCTTTCTTT
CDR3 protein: CASSEGWGQGEAFF

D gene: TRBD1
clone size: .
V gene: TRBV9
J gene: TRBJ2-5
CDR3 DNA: TGTGCCAGCAGCGTCCAGGGGGTCCAAGAGACCCAGTACTTC
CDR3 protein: CASSVQGVQETQYF

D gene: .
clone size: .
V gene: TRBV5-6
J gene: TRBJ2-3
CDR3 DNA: TGTGCCAGCAGCTTATACCCAGACATTACAGATACGCAGTATTTT
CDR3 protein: CASSLYPDITDTQYF

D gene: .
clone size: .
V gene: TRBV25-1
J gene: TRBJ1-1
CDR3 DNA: TGTGCCAGCAGTGAATCCCTAGGGGGAACAACTGAAGCTTTCTTT
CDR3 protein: CASSESLGGTTEAFF

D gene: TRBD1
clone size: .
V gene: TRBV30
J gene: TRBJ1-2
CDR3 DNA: TGTGCCTGGAGTGTACGAGGGCAGGGGGGTGGCTACACCTTC
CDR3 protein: CAWSVRGQGGGYTF

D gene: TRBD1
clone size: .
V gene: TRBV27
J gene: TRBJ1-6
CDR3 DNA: TGTGCCAGCAGTCCTAGCGGGACAGTTAATTCACCCCTCCACTTT
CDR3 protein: CASSPSGTVNSPLHF

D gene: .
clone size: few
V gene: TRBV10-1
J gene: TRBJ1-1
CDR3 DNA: TGCGCCAGCAGCAGTAGACCCGGGAGCACTGAAGCTTTCTTT
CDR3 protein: CASSSRPGSTEAFF

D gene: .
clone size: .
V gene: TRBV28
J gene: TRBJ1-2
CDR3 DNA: TGTGCCAGCAGTTCGACAGATGGCTACACCTTC
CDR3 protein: CASSSTDGYTF

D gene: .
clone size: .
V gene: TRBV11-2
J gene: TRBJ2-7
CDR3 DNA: TGTGCCAGCAGCTTAGACCAGGGCTCGTACGAGCAGTACTTC
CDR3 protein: CASSLDQGSYEQYF

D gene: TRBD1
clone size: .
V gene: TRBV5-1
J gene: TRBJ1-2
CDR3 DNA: TGCGCCAGCGGACTGACAGGGAGCTATGACTACACCTTC
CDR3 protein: CASGLTGSYDYTF

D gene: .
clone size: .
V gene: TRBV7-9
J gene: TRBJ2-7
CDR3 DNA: TGTTCCAGCAGTCCCCCGCATTTCAGGGGTTCCTACGAGCAGTACTTC
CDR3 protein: CSSSPPHFRGSYEQYF

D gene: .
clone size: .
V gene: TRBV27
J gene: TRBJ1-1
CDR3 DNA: TGTGCCAGCAGTCCGGGAGAGGGAGGCGTCACTGAAGCTTTCTTT
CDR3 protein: CASSPGEGGVTEAFF

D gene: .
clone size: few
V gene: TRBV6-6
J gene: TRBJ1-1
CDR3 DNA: TGTGCCAGCAGTTATACTGTGAACACTGAAGCTTTCTTT
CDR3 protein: CASSYTVNTEAFF

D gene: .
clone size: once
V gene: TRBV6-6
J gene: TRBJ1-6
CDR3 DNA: TGTGCCAGCACGCTAAGTCCGGACATTTCCCTCCACTTT
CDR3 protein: CASTLSPDISLHF

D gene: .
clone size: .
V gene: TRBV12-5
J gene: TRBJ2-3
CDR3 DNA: TGTGCTAGTGGTTCGACTAGTGCGGGGGATACGCAGTATTTT
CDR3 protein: CASGSTSAGDTQYF

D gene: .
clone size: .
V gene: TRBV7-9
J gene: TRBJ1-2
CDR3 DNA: TGTGCCAGCAGTCTAGGATTTTCAGATGGCTACACCTTC
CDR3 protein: CASSLGFSDGYTF

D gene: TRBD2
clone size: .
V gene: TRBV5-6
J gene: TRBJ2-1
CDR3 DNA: TGTGCCAGCAGCCACCCTCCCGGGACTAGCGGGGGGAATGAGCAGTTCTTC
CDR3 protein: CASSHPPGTSGGNEQFF

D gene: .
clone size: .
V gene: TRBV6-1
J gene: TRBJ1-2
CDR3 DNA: TGTGCCAGCAGACGAGAACTCGACGGGGGCTACACCTTC
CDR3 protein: CASRRELDGGYTF

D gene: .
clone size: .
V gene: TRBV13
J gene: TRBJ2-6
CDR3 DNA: TGTGCCAGCAGCTTAGGGGACTTAAACCCTGGGGCCAACGTCCTGACTTTC
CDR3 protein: CASSLGDLNPGANVLTF

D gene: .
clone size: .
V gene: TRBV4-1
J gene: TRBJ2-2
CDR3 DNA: TGCGCCAGCAGCGTTTCCCTCGGAGAAGCGGTGAACACCGGGGAGCTGTTTTTT
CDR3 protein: CASSVSLGEAVNTGELFF

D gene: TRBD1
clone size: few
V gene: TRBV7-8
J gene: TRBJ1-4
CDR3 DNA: TGTGCCAGCAGCTCCACAGGGGGCGCAAAACTGTTTTTT
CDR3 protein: CASSSTGGAKLFF

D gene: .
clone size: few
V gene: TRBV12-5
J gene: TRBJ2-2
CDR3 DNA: TGTGCTAGTGGTTTGGCTCAAGCCACCGGGGAGCTGTTTTTT
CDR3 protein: CASGLAQATGELFF

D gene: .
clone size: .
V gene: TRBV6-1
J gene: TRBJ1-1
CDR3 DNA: TGTGCCAGCAGGCTCTCCGGGAGGCCCGAAGCTTTCTTT
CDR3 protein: CASRLSGRPEAFF

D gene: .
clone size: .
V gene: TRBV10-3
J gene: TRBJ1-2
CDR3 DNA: TGTGCCATCAATGGGGGGTATTATGGCTACACCTTC
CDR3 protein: CAINGGYYGYTF

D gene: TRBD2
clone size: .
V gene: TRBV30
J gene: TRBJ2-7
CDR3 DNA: TGTGCCTGGAGACTAGCGGGAACCTACGAGCAGTACTTC
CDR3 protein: CAWRLAGTYEQYF

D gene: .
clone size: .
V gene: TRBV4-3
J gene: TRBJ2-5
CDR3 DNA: TGCGCCAGCAGTCACGATCGCATCTCAGGGCAGTACTTC
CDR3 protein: CASSHDRISGQYF

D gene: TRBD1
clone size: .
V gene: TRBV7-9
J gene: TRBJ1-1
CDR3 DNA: TGTTCCAGCAGCTACACAGGGGACACTGAAGCTTTCTTT
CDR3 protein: CSSSYTGDTEAFF

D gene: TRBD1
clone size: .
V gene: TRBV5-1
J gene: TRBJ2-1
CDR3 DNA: TGCGCCAGCAGCAACGGACAGGGGGCGCACAATGAGCAGTTCTTC
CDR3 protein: CASSNGQGAHNEQFF

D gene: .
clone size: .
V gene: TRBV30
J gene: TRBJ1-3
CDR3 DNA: TGTGCCTGGAGTGTAGGGGACACCATATATTTT
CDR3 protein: CAWSVGDTIYF

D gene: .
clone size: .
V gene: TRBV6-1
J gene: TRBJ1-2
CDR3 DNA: TGTGCCAGCAGTTTTCGGGGCTACACCTTC
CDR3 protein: CASSFRGYTF

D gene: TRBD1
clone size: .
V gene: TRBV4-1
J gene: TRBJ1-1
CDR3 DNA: TGCGCCAGCAGCCACGTGACAGGGGACACTGAAGCTTTCTTT
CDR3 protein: CASSHVTGDTEAFF